These 14 T cell receptor beta chains share one sample of origin, sequenced in a study of blood T cells in healthy people across ages. Next came a second PCR, run for roughly 6 to 11 cycles, which used a sample-barcoded 5' primer along with a J-beta primer mix. Each CDR3 protein is one row after TCRdb ran MiXCR on the 5' RACE reads. The table has around 990,000 distinct CDR3 sequences, approximately 25% seen once. These same records also appear under a second study, on T cells of mothers and their children.

The sample consisted of blood. Source of these receptors: a girl aged 2-10 years in good health.

There are a few counts of this clonotype. The CDR3 reads CASRDSGIGTDTQYF. The CDR3 nucleotides read TGTGCCAGCAGGGATAGCGGGATAGGTACAGATACGCAGTATTTT. The rearrangement links TRBV2 to TRBJ2-3; TRBD2 agrees at 8 bases. The CDR3 totals 15 residues. V lost 6 bases and J lost 3; bases outside the gene matches: 8. The germline CDR1 and CDR2 sequences are SNHLY and FYNNEI.

This clonotype has more than one count but fewer than ten. This chain joins TRBV27 and TRBJ1-5; TRBD1 agrees at 7 bases. Trimming cost V 6 bases and J 7 bases; bases outside gene matches: 15. The CDR3 covers 16 residues. CDR1 MNHEY and CDR2 SMNVEV come from the germline V gene (reference sequence). The CDR3 sequence is CASSPIYRGRGQPQHF. In DNA form, the CDR3 reads TGTGCCAGCAGCCCGATCTACAGGGGAAGGGGCCAGCCCCAGCATTTT.

Details on this clonotype: At one of its ends the junction is not consistent with the germline gene, which may arise from a read error. The V and J genes are TRBV7-8 and TRBJ2-1; 10 nucleotides match TRBD2. This CDR3 contains 15 residues. CDR1 and CDR2 (germline): SGHVS, FQNEAQ. CDR3 in amino acids: CASSLAGVDYNEQFF. As DNA, the CDR3 is TGTGCCAGCAGCCTAGCGGGAGTGGACTACAATGAGCAGTTCTTC.

The CDR3: CAIKNLGGKSNQPQHF. Here the CDR3 DNA reads TGTGCCATAAAGAACCTGGGGGGCAAGAGCAATCAGCCCCAGCATTTT. V is TRBV28 and J is TRBJ1-5, with D possibly matching TRBD1 (6 bases). This CDR3 contains 16 residues. The germline CDR1 and CDR2 sequences are MDHEN and SYDVKM. V dropped 10 bases and J dropped 1 base, with 20 bases sitting between them. The full variable domain, rest sourced from reference TRBV28 and TRBJ1-5, is DVKVTQSSRYLVKRTGEKVFLECVQDMDHENMFWYRQDPGLGLRLIYFSYDVKMKEKGDIPEGYSVSREKKERFSLILESASTNQTSMYLCAIKNLGGKSNQPQHFGDGTRLSIL.

The chain carries TRBV9 and TRBJ1-1, with 7 positions matching TRBD1. Trimming cost V 4 bases and J 3 bases; bases outside gene matches: 6. The CDR3 runs 14 residues. Germline lookup yields CDR1 SGDLS and CDR2 YYNGEE. CDR3 in amino acids: CASSHNQGDTEAFF. In nucleotides, the CDR3 is TGTGCCAGCAGCCACAATCAGGGGGACACTGAAGCTTTCTTT.

This clonotype showed up just a few times. The chain has TRBV20-1 and TRBJ2-3; tentatively, D is TRBD1 or TRBD2 (5 bases each). V lost 6 bases and J 0 bases, leaving 25 bases between the germline ends. CDR1 DFQATT and CDR2 SNEGSKA come from the germline V gene (reference sequence). The CDR3 covers 18 residues. DNA of the CDR3: TGCAGTGCCGGGGCTGGGGCTACCCATAGGAAAAGCACAGATACGCAGTATTTT. Its protein is CSAGAGATHRKSTDTQYF.

This clonotype has a handful of counts. The CDR3 nucleotides are TGTGCCATCAGTGACCCGGGGGTAACTTACGCTGAAGCTTTCTTT. As protein: CAISDPGVTYAEAFF. This rearrangement joins TRBV10-3 to TRBJ1-1; tentatively, D is TRBD1 (5 bases). Germline V gene lookup returns CDR1 ENHRY and CDR2 SYGVKD. V shed 3 bases and J shed 6 bases, with 17 bases lying between them. CDR3 length: 15 residues.

CDR3 in amino acids: CASSQSMRGGELFF. The CDR3 nucleotides are TGCGCCAGCAGCCAGTCAATGAGAGGTGGGGAGCTGTTTTTT. The V gene is TRBV4-1, the J gene TRBJ2-2; D call uncertain. Germline V gives CDR1 MGHRA, CDR2 YSYEKL. With 3 bases removed from V and 8 bases from J, the gap between germline ends came to 13 bases. The CDR3 covers 14 residues.

The V and J genes are TRBV25-1 and TRBJ1-1; D is possibly TRBD1 (6 bases). The V gene lost 5 bases and the J gene lost 7 bases, with 14 bases spanning the gap. Germline V gives CDR1 MGHDK, CDR2 SYGVNS. The CDR3 covers 13 residues. The DNA for the CDR3 is TGTGCCAGCAGTCATAGAGGGGGAATTGAAGCTTTCTTT. This sequence encodes CASSHRGGIEAFF.

The chain couples TRBV20-1 to TRBJ2-1; the match to TRBD2 covers 11 bases. Trimming at V came to 6 bases and at J to 3 bases, leaving 10 bases not matched to a gene. Germline assignment: CDR1 DFQATT and CDR2 SNEGSKA (reference sequence). CDR3 length: 16 residues. CDR3 region: CSARLAGGLDYNEQFF. CDR3 DNA sequence: TGCAGTGCCCGGCTAGCGGGGGGCCTAGACTACAATGAGCAGTTCTTC.

A few counts support this clonotype. V and J are TRBV6-1 and TRBJ2-5; 12 bases line up with TRBD2. CDR3 length: 18 amino acids. V was clipped by 7 bases and J by 5 bases; unmatched bases: 17. The V gene's germline CDR1 is MNHNS and CDR2 SASEGT. The CDR3: CASMTVPSGREAWETQYF. CDR3 DNA sequence: TGTGCCAGCATGACAGTTCCTAGCGGGAGGGAGGCGTGGGAGACCCAGTACTTC.

The V and J genes are TRBV6-5 and TRBJ1-2; D might be TRBD1 (5 bases). V shed 4 bases and J shed 8 bases, with 20 bases lying between them. The CDR3 length is 15 residues. The germline gives CDR1 MNHEY, CDR2 SVGAGI. CDR3 protein: CASSLTAEGVRGYTF. The CDR3 DNA reads as TGTGCCAGCAGTTTGACAGCTGAAGGGGTTCGGGGCTACACCTTC.

This chain uses TRBV28 with TRBJ2-5, with 10 bases identical to TRBD1. The CDR3 is made up of 14 amino acids. The V gene end was trimmed by 6 bases and the J gene end by 5 bases; junction bases not matched to a gene: 6. CDR1 MDHEN and CDR2 SYDVKM come from the germline V gene. CDR3 coding DNA: TGTGCCAGCAGAACAATGGACAGGGGGGAGACCCAGTACTTC. Its translation is CASRTMDRGETQYF.

The chain couples TRBV7-3 to TRBJ2-5; TRBD2 aligns across 7 bases. Judging by the DNA end, TRBJ2-7 fits better; the J call may be wrong. Germline-derived CDR1 and CDR2 are SGHTA and FQGTGA. This CDR3 spans 15 amino acids. The CDR3 spells CASSLQAGPSYEQYF. CDR3 nucleotides: TGTGCCAGCAGCTTACAAGCGGGACCATCCTACGAGCAGTACTTC.